Detailed here is one T cell receptor beta chain. Its antigen remains unidentified. Using unique molecular identifiers, the investigators prepared the TCRbeta library. TCRdb redid the calling of the PCR reads with MiXCR, one entry per CDR3 protein. Among about a million distinct CDR3 sequences listed, roughly 29% were seen once. This specimen comes from a study of T-cell reconstitution after alpha-beta-depleted transplantation in children. Notes on the study in general: After one year, T-cell counts and TCRbeta diversity mostly came from new T cells. Expanded graft clones, several hundred of them, were reportedly the source of alpha-beta T cells about two months after transplant.

J was trimmed by 9 bases and V by 5 bases; bases with no gene match: 7. CDR1 SNHLY and CDR2 FYNNEI come from the germline V gene. The CDR3 is made up of 14 amino acids. Source: PBMCs, mostly from graft donor cells, taken 360 days after TCRalphabeta/CD19-depleted stem cell transplant. This receptor was identified in a boy under two years old who had a stem cell transplant for SCID, so the T cells may come from the graft donor. This chain joins TRBV2 and TRBJ2-1, with 10 bases identical to TRBD1. The CDR3 spells CASSFRQGAGEQFF. DNA of the CDR3: TGTGCCAGCAGTTTCAGACAGGGGGCCGGTGAGCAGTTCTTC.